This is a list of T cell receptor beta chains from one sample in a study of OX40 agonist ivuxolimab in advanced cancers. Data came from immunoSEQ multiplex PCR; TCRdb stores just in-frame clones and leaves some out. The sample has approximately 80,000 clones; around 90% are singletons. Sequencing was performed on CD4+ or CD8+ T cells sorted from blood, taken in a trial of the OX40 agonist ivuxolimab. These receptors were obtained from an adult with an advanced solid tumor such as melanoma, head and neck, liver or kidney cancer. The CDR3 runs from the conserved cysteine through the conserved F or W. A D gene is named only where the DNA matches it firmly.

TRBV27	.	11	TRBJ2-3	CASSSTDTQYF	TGTGCCAGCTCTAGCACAGATACGCAGTATTTT
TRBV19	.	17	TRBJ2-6	CASRKREISSGANVLTF	TGTGCCAGTAGGAAGAGAGAGATTAGCTCTGGGGCCAACGTCCTGACTTTC
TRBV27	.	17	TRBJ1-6	CASSFSGDPSYNSPLHF	TGTGCCAGCAGTTTTTCAGGGGACCCCTCCTATAATTCACCCCTCCACTTT
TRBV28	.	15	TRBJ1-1	CASSSPRQVGTEAFF	TGTGCCAGCAGTTCCCCGCGACAGGTAGGGACTGAAGCTTTCTTT
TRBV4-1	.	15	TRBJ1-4	CASSQVGGEHEKLFF	TGCGCCAGCAGCCAAGTAGGGGGAGAGCATGAAAAACTGTTTTTT
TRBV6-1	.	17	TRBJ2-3	CASSEASHLGRTDTQYF	TGTGCCAGCAGTGAAGCGTCACATCTAGGTCGCACAGATACGCAGTATTTT
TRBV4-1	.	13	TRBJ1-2	CASSQEDWAGYTF	TGCGCCAGCAGCCAAGAGGATTGGGCGGGCTACACCTTC
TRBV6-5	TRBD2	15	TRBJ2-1	CASSYSLAGENEQFF	TGTGCCAGCAGTTACTCGCTAGCGGGGGAGAATGAGCAGTTCTTC
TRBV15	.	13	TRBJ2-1	CATSSTPGTGKFF	TGTGCCACCAGCAGCACCCCCGGGACCGGGAAGTTCTTC
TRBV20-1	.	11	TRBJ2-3	CSARGPDTQYF	TGCAGTGCTAGGGGCCCAGATACGCAGTATTTT
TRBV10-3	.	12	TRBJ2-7	CAISEGAYEQYF	TGTGCCATCAGTGAGGGGGCCTACGAGCAGTACTTC
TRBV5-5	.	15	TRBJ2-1	CASIPDSSSYNEQFF	TGTGCCAGCATCCCTGACTCAAGCTCCTACAATGAGCAGTTCTTC
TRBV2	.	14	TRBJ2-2	CASSGIRVPGELFF	TGTGCCAGCAGTGGGATTAGGGTGCCCGGGGAGCTGTTTTTT
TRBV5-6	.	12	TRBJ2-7	CASSPQSYEQYF	TGTGCCAGCAGCCCGCAGTCCTACGAGCAGTACTTC